This TCR beta chain was documented in a study of CD8+ T cells in alopecia areata. Following extraction, RNA underwent reverse transcription to cDNA, which served as the sequencing template. Assay: immunoSEQ multiplex PCR; the TCRdb copy retains only in-frame clones and omits some. Of 100,000 or so clones detected, almost 60% appear once; the ten largest clones hold 15% to 20%. V was clipped by 5 bases and J by 2 bases, with 14 bases between them. The germline gives CDR1 MNHEY, CDR2 SVGAGI. The CDR3 is 15 amino acids. The treatment is: oral pan-JAK inhibitor, 5-10 mg twice daily. Sequenced material: CD8+ T cells sorted from blood, taken between weeks 55 and 65, from a patient treated with tofacitinib. The sequence derives from a human donor with alopecia areata. The chain combines TRBV6-5 with TRBJ2-3; no reliable D call. The CDR3 spells CASSRFRAPTDTQYF. The CDR3 DNA reads TGTGCCAGCAGTCGGTTTAGGGCGCCCACAGATACGCAGTATTTT.